What follows is one TCR beta chain and its context. Its antigen remains unidentified. This sample stems from a study of pediatric ulcerative colitis. Study-wide results and limits: All ulcerative colitis patients, but no controls, carried two rectal clonotypes. Substantially fewer templates came from a couple of patients' blood samples.

The CDR3 has 18 amino acids. Trimming took 0 bases from V and 0 from J; bases not matched to a gene: 6. Per the germline V gene, CDR1 is SGHRS and CDR2 is YFSETQ. Each sample received Survey-level depth of up to 500,000 reads. The assay was immunoSEQ multiplex PCR, and TCRdb's table has in-frame clones only and misses some. The sample has under 70,000 clones, approximately 87% seen once. At colonoscopy, a blood sample was also collected. The receptor's source is a boy aged 5-17 years who was a control in a study of pediatric ulcerative colitis. The rearrangement joins TRBV5-1 to TRBJ1-6, with 7 bases fitting TRBD1. Material for sequencing was blood. The CDR3 region is CASSLGQGYGSYNSPLHF. The CDR3 DNA reads as TGCGCCAGCAGCTTGGGACAGGGCTACGGCTCCTATAATTCACCCCTCCACTTT.